One sample yielded the 8 T cell receptor beta chains listed below, sequenced in a study of cytomegalovirus exposure and HLA in healthy donors. The PCR was carried out with 60 Vbeta primers and 13 Jbeta primers. The repertoire was sequenced with immunoSEQ multiplex PCR; TCRdb's copy has only in-frame clones and lacks some. The table lists about 190,000 clones, roughly 80% of them singletons. What was sequenced was PBMCs. All receptors derive from a woman under 40 in good health and CMV-seropositive.

The chain uses TRBV5-5 and TRBJ2-7, with 10 nucleotides matching TRBD2. Germline lookup yields CDR1 SGHKS and CDR2 YYEKEE (reference sequence). V was pared by 0 bases and J by 0 bases, with 6 bases of the junction left unmatched. This CDR3 is 17 amino acids long. CDR3 in DNA: TGTGCCAGCAGCTTGGCGGCTAGCGGGAGTTTCTCCTACGAGCAGTACTTC. Protein product: CASSLAASGSFSYEQYF.

The chain has TRBV6-6 and TRBJ2-7; a possible D gene is TRBD1 (5 bases). Trimming took 2 bases from V and 2 from J, leaving 13 bases between them. The CDR3 is 15 amino acids. Germline assignment: CDR1 MNHNY and CDR2 SVGAGI (reference sequence). CDR3 bases: TGTGCCAGCAGTTACCCCGCAGGGCCTACCTACGAGCAGTACTTC. It specifies CASSYPAGPTYEQYF.

The rearrangement uses TRBV20-1 and TRBJ1-2; D perhaps matches TRBD1 (5 bases). The V and J ends lost 3 bases and 7 bases respectively, with 9 bases between them. CDR1 is DFQATT and CDR2 is SNEGSKA in the germline V gene (reference sequence). This CDR3 spans 11 amino acids. The DNA of the CDR3 is TGCAGTGCTAGGCTTAGGGGTGGCTACACCTTC. Its translation: CSARLRGGYTF.

Only a few counts were recorded for this clone. This sequence joins TRBV18 and TRBJ2-1; D gene uncertain. This CDR3 is 15 amino acids long. Trimming removed 3 bases from V and 6 bases from J, with 15 bases in between. Germline loops: CDR1 KGHSH, CDR2 LQKENI. CDR3 in DNA: TGTGCCAGCTCACCGCCTACTTTGATGCCCAATGAGCAGTTCTTC. As protein: CASSPPTLMPNEQFF.

The chain couples TRBV7-2 to TRBJ2-2; D is unclear. Per germline, CDR1 SGHTA and CDR2 FQGNSA. This CDR3 is built from 12 residues. The germline V and J ends were trimmed by 4 bases and 3 bases, with 3 bases remaining between them. Written as DNA, the CDR3 is TGTGCCAGCAGCTCCTACACCGGGGAGCTGTTTTTT. Protein product: CASSSYTGELFF.

This chain links TRBV4-2 with TRBJ1-6; D may be TRBD1 (5 bases). The ends were cut back, 0 bases at V and 9 bases at J, with 9 bases in the middle. CDR1 and CDR2 from the germline V gene are LGHNA and YNFKEQ. CDR3 length: 14 residues. CDR3 in DNA: TGTGCCAGCAGCCAAGAGGGGGGTACTTCACCCCTCCACTTT. Translating gives CASSQEGGTSPLHF.

This sequence joins TRBV2 and TRBJ2-5, with 8 bases lining up with TRBD2. The CDR3 length is 16 residues. Trimming cost V 2 bases and J 5 bases; bases outside gene matches: 10. In germline, CDR1 is SNHLY, CDR2 FYNNEI. CDR3 residues: CASSELGTRVGETQYF. CDR3 coding DNA: TGTGCCAGCAGTGAATTAGGGACTAGGGTGGGGGAGACCCAGTACTTC.

This clone has just one count. This chain joins TRBV6-6 and TRBJ2-7; TRBD2 matches 8 bases. This CDR3 is 16 amino acids long. CDR1 and CDR2 from the germline V gene are MNHNY and SVGAGI (reference sequence). V lost 0 bases to trimming and J lost 6 bases; unmatched junction nucleotides: 10. CDR3 bases: TGTGCCAGCAGTTACTCTTCGGGAGGGCAATCTGGCGAGCAGTACTTC. Translated: CASSYSSGGQSGEQYF.